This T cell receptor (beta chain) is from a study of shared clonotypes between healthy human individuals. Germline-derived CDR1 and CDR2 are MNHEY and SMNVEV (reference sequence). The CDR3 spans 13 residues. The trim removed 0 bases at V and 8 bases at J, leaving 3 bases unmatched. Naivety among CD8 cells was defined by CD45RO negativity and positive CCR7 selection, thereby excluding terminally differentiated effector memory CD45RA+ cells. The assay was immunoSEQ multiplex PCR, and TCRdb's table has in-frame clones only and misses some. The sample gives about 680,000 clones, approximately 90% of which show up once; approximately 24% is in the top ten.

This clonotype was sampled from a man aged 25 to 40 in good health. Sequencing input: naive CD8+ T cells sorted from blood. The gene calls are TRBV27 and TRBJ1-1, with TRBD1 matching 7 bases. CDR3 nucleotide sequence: TGTGCCAGCAGTTTATCGGGACAGCAGGAAGCTTTCTTT. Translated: CASSLSGQQEAFF.